Following are 12 T cell receptor beta chains from one sample sequenced in a study of shared clonotypes between healthy human individuals. TCRdb's copy holds only in-frame clones and misses some; the assay was immunoSEQ multiplex PCR. Here the sample spans roughly 1,800,000 clones, about 95% being singletons. Naive-designated CD8 cells lacked CD45RO, were positively enriched for CCR7, and omitted terminally differentiated effector memory CD45RA+ cells. Material: naive CD8+ T cells sorted from blood. The receptor set was obtained from a man between 18 and 29 years old in good health.

This chain links TRBV5-1 with TRBJ2-7; D may correspond to TRBD1 or TRBD2 (5 bases each). Germline values: CDR1 SGHRS, CDR2 YFSETQ. With 5 bases removed from V and 1 base from J, the gap between germline ends came to 13 bases. This CDR3 has 14 amino acids. The CDR3 reads CASSWDLRSYEQYF. The CDR3, as DNA: TGCGCCAGCAGTTGGGACCTCAGATCCTACGAGCAGTACTTC.

As regards this clone: This sample includes further DNA sequences coding for the same CDR3. V gene TRBV11-2 combines with J gene TRBJ2-7; 8 bases match TRBD1. The V gene's germline CDR1 is SGHAT and CDR2 FQNNGV. The V gene end was trimmed by 3 bases and the J gene end by 3 bases; junction bases not matched to a gene: 1. The CDR3 sequence is 13 residues long. The CDR3 sequence is CASSFTGGYEQYF. In DNA form, the CDR3 reads TGTGCCAGCAGCTTTACAGGGGGCTACGAGCAGTACTTC.

J is TRBJ2-6 and V is TRBV2; D call uncertain. Trimming removed 3 bases at V and 2 bases at J, with 5 bases between. Germline loops: CDR1 SNHLY, CDR2 FYNNEI. The CDR3 has 14 amino acids. The CDR3 nucleotides read TGTGCCAGCAGTGATGGTGCTGGGGCCAACGTCCTGACTTTC. Translated, it gives CASSDGAGANVLTF.

The chain's CDR3 is CAISESRQAYSNQPQHF. The DNA of the CDR3 is TGTGCCATCAGTGAGTCCCGGCAGGCTTATAGCAATCAGCCCCAGCATTTT. The chain carries TRBV10-3 and TRBJ1-5, with D unresolved. CDR1 ENHRY and CDR2 SYGVKD come from the germline V gene. V was clipped by 0 bases and J by 0 bases, with 12 bases between them. The CDR3 loop spans 17 amino acids.

This clone was recorded only once. The V gene is TRBV29-1, the J gene TRBJ2-1, with TRBD2 identical over 7 bases. CDR1 is SQVTM, CDR2 ANQGSEA, per germline. The CDR3 loop spans 14 amino acids. Trimming removed 5 bases from V and 7 bases from J; junction bases left unmatched: 11. The CDR3, as DNA: TGCAGCGTTAACGCGGGCGGGAGCTGGAATGAGCAGTTCTTC. Amino acid sequence: CSVNAGGSWNEQFF.

The chain is built from TRBV7-9 and TRBJ2-1; 7 bases map to TRBD1. The germline V gene encodes CDR1 SEHNR and CDR2 FQNEAQ (reference sequence). This CDR3 has 13 residues. The trim removed 6 bases at V and 7 bases at J, leaving 6 bases unmatched. The CDR3 spells CASSQGVENEQFF. CDR3 sequence (DNA): TGTGCCAGCAGTCAGGGGGTTGAGAATGAGCAGTTCTTC.

The rearrangement uses TRBV9 and TRBJ2-1, with D tentatively TRBD1 or TRBD2 (5 bases each). Germline V gene data show CDR1 as SGDLS and CDR2 as YYNGEE. This CDR3 has 15 amino acids. Trimming left V 1 base short and J 8 bases short, with 16 bases between. This chain's CDR3 is CASSVFLGEGHEQFF. For the CDR3, the DNA is TGTGCCAGCAGCGTATTTCTGGGCGAGGGGCATGAGCAGTTCTTC.

As to this clone: The sample holds other DNA sequences that translate to the same CDR3. The chain has TRBV27 and TRBJ2-1; 10 bases line up with TRBD1. V gave up 5 bases and J gave up 7 bases; unmatched junction bases: 8. Germline V gene sequence: CDR1 MNHEY, CDR2 SMNVEV (reference sequence). The CDR3 runs to 15 residues. Written as DNA, the CDR3 is TGTGCCAGCAGTCCGGTCGGGACAGGGGTAAATGAGCAGTTCTTC. Translating it yields CASSPVGTGVNEQFF.

Notes on this clone: Other DNA sequences in the same sample also yield this CDR3. The rearrangement links TRBV6-5 to TRBJ2-7; D might be TRBD1 or TRBD2, each matching 5 bases. From germline, CDR1 is MNHEY and CDR2 SVGAGI. Deletions cut 2 bases from V and 2 bases from J, with 7 bases between. This CDR3 spans 13 amino acids. The CDR3 here is CASSYRGAYEQYF. The CDR3 DNA follows: TGTGCCAGCAGTTACCGAGGGGCCTACGAGCAGTACTTC.

The genes are TRBV5-1 and TRBJ2-7; 9 bases agree with TRBD1. The CDR3 sequence is 16 residues long. J gave up 1 base and V 3 bases, and 8 bases lay outside the gene matches. Germline CDR1 and CDR2: SGHRS and YFSETQ. CDR3 region: CASSWGLDRGSYEQYF. CDR3 coding DNA: TGCGCCAGCAGCTGGGGGCTGGACAGGGGTTCCTACGAGCAGTACTTC.

In regard to this clone: Other DNA variants within this sample encode the same CDR3. The chain has TRBV5-4 and TRBJ2-1, with D unclear. The CDR3 contains 12 residues. V was pared by 0 bases and J by 8 bases, with 6 bases between. CDR1 is SGHNT, CDR2 YYREEE, per germline (reference sequence). The CDR3 DNA follows: TGTGCCAGCAGCTTGGGGCTCTATGAGCAGTTCTTC. Translating gives CASSLGLYEQFF.

This clone has a single count. The CDR3 DNA sequence: TGTGCCAGCAGTAAGACTAGCCTTCCCTCATACGAGCAGTACTTC. It codes for CASSKTSLPSYEQYF. V gene TRBV6-6 combines with J gene TRBJ2-7; 7 bases agree with TRBD2. CDR1 and CDR2 from the germline V gene are MNHNY and SVGAGI (reference sequence). This CDR3 has 15 residues. Trimming removed 5 bases from V and 4 bases from J; junction bases left unmatched: 11.